A single sample gave rise to the 30 T cell receptor beta chains below, sequenced in a study of T cells in Graves' hyperthyroidism and ophthalmopathy. Template material for amplifying TCR beta CDR3 regions consisted of RNA transcripts. The TCR CDR3 was amplified in a first-round RT-PCR using the HTBI primer set. TCRdb reprocessed the multiplex PCR reads via MiXCR and lists one record per CDR3 protein. The sample includes about 710,000 distinct CDR3 sequences, about 15% of them seen just once. The sequencing sample was made of blood. Receptor source: a man between 18 and 29 years old with Graves' hyperthyroidism.

The table lists this clonotype with many counts. The rearrangement links TRBV5-5 to TRBJ1-6; D not certain. Trimming stripped 0 bases from V and 7 bases from J, with 11 bases between. The CDR3 totals 15 residues. Per the germline V gene, CDR1 is SGHKS and CDR2 is YYEKEE (reference sequence). CDR3 in amino acids: CASSLAIGLNSPLHF. The CDR3 region has the DNA TGTGCCAGCAGCTTGGCAATAGGGCTGAATTCACCCCTCCACTTT.

This chain uses TRBV12-5 with TRBJ1-5; D is unresolved. From germline, CDR1 is LGHNT and CDR2 FRNRAP. CDR3 size: 14 residues. The V end was cut by 1 base, the J end by 3 bases, with 7 bases between. The CDR3 region is CASGLGGSNQPQHF. The CDR3 bases are TGTGCTAGTGGTTTGGGGGGATCCAATCAGCCCCAGCATTTT. The variable domain in full, with the rest retrieved from reference TRBV12-5 and TRBJ1-5, is DARVTQTPRHKVTEMGQEVTMRCQPILGHNTVFWYRQTMMQGLELLAYFRNRAPLDDSGMPKDRFSAEMPDATLATLKIQPSEPRDSAVYFCASGLGGSNQPQHFGDGTRLSIL.

This rearrangement joins TRBV10-3 to TRBJ2-7; TRBD2 is a possible D gene (6 bases). The V gene lost 5 bases and the J gene lost 2 bases, with 16 bases spanning the gap. This CDR3 comprises 15 residues. Germline V gene data show CDR1 as ENHRY and CDR2 as SYGVKD. The CDR3 DNA is TGTGCCATCAGTTACTCGAAAGCGGGCACCTACGAGCAGTACTTC. It is translated as CAISYSKAGTYEQYF.

The chain is built from TRBV19 and TRBJ1-2, with a weak D call TRBD1 (6 bases). Trimming left V 4 bases short and J 5 bases short, with 20 bases between. Germline lookup yields CDR1 LNHDA and CDR2 SQIVND (reference sequence). This CDR3 comprises 16 residues. The CDR3 spells CASSTDLGGANYGYTF. CDR3 coding DNA: TGTGCCAGTAGTACCGATTTGGGGGGGGCGAATTATGGCTACACCTTC.

This clonotype was detected many times. V gene TRBV9 combines with J gene TRBJ2-7, with D possibly being TRBD2 (6 bases). CDR1 and CDR2 (germline): SGDLS, YYNGEE. Trimming pared 5 bases from V and 6 bases from J, leaving 21 bases between. The CDR3 totals 15 residues. CDR3 residues: CASSAGTGSKSEQYF. In DNA form, the CDR3 reads TGTGCCAGCAGTGCGGGGACCGGCTCGAAAAGCGAGCAGTACTTC.

This clonotype was recorded many times. The CDR3 loop is CASRRSGMAKNIQYF. For the CDR3, the DNA is TGTGCCAGCCGACGGAGCGGGATGGCCAAAAACATTCAGTACTTC. The J gene is TRBJ2-4, the V gene TRBV12-3 or TRBV12-4; 7 nucleotides line up with TRBD2. With V trimmed by 8 bases and J by 1 base, 8 bases remained unmatched. The CDR3 contains 15 residues.

The V and J genes are TRBV4-1 and TRBJ1-1, with D possibly being TRBD1 (5 bases). CDR3 length: 15 amino acids. CDR1 is MGHRA and CDR2 is YSYEKL in the germline V gene. Trimming took off 5 bases at V and 0 bases at J, with 13 bases between the two ends. The CDR3 region is CASSSRGEVNTEAFF. The CDR3 region has the DNA TGCGCCAGCAGCTCTAGAGGGGAGGTGAACACTGAAGCTTTCTTT.

This clonotype has just one count. V and J are TRBV19 and TRBJ1-5; no clear D gene. The germline V gene encodes CDR1 LNHDA and CDR2 SQIVND (reference sequence). The CDR3 loop spans 13 amino acids. V was pared by 1 base and J by 7 bases, with 8 bases between. As DNA, the CDR3 is TGTGCCAGTAGTATAGTCCCCGAACAGCCCCAGCATTTT. Protein product: CASSIVPEQPQHF.

This chain uses TRBV6-2 or TRBV6-3 with TRBJ1-1; D call uncertain. The CDR3 extends over 15 amino acids. V was pared by 0 bases and J by 4 bases, with 12 bases between. Germline V gives CDR1 MNHEY, CDR2 SVGEGT. The CDR3 loop is CASSYSFGLGTEAFF. The DNA for the CDR3 is TGTGCCAGCAGTTACTCCTTCGGGCTCGGCACTGAAGCTTTCTTT.

This clonotype was seen only a few times. The V gene is TRBV5-1, the J gene TRBJ2-2; D perhaps matches TRBD1 (5 bases). The CDR3 loop spans 14 amino acids. V lost 7 bases to trimming and J lost 7 bases, with 17 bases between them. Germline CDR1 reads SGHRS; CDR2 reads YFSETQ. The CDR3 DNA reads TGCGCCAGCCGCGGAAGGCAGGGAAACGGGGAGCTGTTTTTT. It is translated as CASRGRQGNGELFF.

This clonotype was detected ten times or more. This chain uses TRBV12-3 or TRBV12-4 with TRBJ1-1; perhaps TRBD1 as D (6 bases). Between the trimmed V and J ends, which lost 2 bases and 1 base, there was a span of 20 bases. The CDR3 covers 18 residues. The CDR3, as DNA: TGTGCCAGCAGTTTAAGTCGGTGGGATGACAGGCGGAACACTGAAGCTTTCTTT. Encoded protein: CASSLSRWDDRRNTEAFF.

This clonotype was counted ten times or more. The chain links TRBV18 to TRBJ1-6; TRBD1 aligns across 9 bases. Germline V gene data show CDR1 as KGHSH and CDR2 as LQKENI. J lost 7 bases, V lost 4 bases, and 2 bases had no gene match. CDR3 length: 14 amino acids. CDR3 in DNA: TGTGCCAGCTCACGGGGACAGGGAAATTCACCCCTCCACTTT. The encoded protein is CASSRGQGNSPLHF.

This clonotype was picked up a small number of times. This chain joins TRBV5-6 and TRBJ2-3; 10 bases fit TRBD2. Germline V gives CDR1 SGHDT, CDR2 YYEEEE. V lost 3 bases and J lost 6; bases outside the gene matches: 19. This CDR3 is built from 19 residues. CDR3 residues: CASSSPNRASSGSIDTQYF. The CDR3 DNA reads as TGTGCCAGCAGCTCCCCAAATCGGGCCTCTAGCGGGAGTATTGATACGCAGTATTTT. The whole variable domain, remainder taken from reference TRBV5-6 and TRBJ2-3, is DAGVTQSPTHLIKTRGQQVTLRCSPKSGHDTVSWYQQALGQGPQFIFQYYEEEERQRGNFPDRFSGHQFPNYSSELNVNALLLGDSALYLCASSSPNRASSGSIDTQYFGPGTRLTVL.

The chain employs TRBV19 and TRBJ2-2, with D possibly being TRBD1 (5 bases). This CDR3 is built from 14 residues. Germline V gene lookup returns CDR1 LNHDA and CDR2 SQIVND (reference sequence). Trimming cost V 3 bases and J 4 bases, with 9 bases left between them. The CDR3 loop reads CASSIGRATGELFF. CDR3 nucleotide sequence: TGTGCCAGTAGTATCGGCAGGGCCACCGGGGAGCTGTTTTTT. Looking up the rest from reference TRBV19 and TRBJ2-2 gives the full variable domain: DGGITQSPKYLFRKEGQNVTLSCEQNLNHDAMYWYRQDPGQGLRLIYYSQIVNDFQKGDIAEGYSVSREKKESFPLTVTSAQKNPTAFYLCASSIGRATGELFFGEGSRLTVL.

At least ten counts were recorded for this clonotype. The chain is built from TRBV24-1 and TRBJ2-1; 9 bases agree with TRBD2. The CDR3 sequence is 14 residues long. V lost 4 bases to trimming and J lost 7 bases; unmatched junction nucleotides: 4. Germline-derived CDR1 and CDR2 are KGHDR and SFDVKD. This CDR3 reads CATSEIAGENEQFF. As DNA, the CDR3 is TGTGCCACCAGTGAAATAGCGGGAGAGAATGAGCAGTTCTTC.

This chain uses TRBV30 with TRBJ2-4, with TRBD1 identical over 10 bases. The CDR3 spans 17 residues. Germline values: CDR1 GTSNPN, CDR2 SVGIG (reference sequence). J lost 0 bases, V lost 2 bases, and 7 bases had no gene match. For the CDR3, the DNA is TGTGCCTGGAGTCGGGACAGGGGACCCGAAGCCAAAAACATTCAGTACTTC. Amino acids: CAWSRDRGPEAKNIQYF.

This clonotype was seen at least ten times. The rearrangement links TRBV6-1 to TRBJ1-3, with D perhaps TRBD1 (5 bases). CDR3 size: 14 residues. The ends were cut back, 8 bases at V and 3 bases at J, with 14 bases in the middle. Germline V gene data show CDR1 as MNHNS and CDR2 as SASEGT. DNA for the CDR3: TGTGCCAGCGGGGTCAGGGCGAATGGAAACACCATATATTTT. Translated, it gives CASGVRANGNTIYF.

This clonotype was seen ten or more times. The chain joins TRBV28 to TRBJ2-2; no clear D gene. The CDR3 runs to 13 residues. The V gene's germline CDR1 is MDHEN and CDR2 SYDVKM. Deletions cut 1 base from V and 6 bases from J, with 6 bases between. The CDR3 bases are TGTGCCAGCAGTTTATTGGTATCCGGGGAGCTGTTTTTT. It translates to CASSLLVSGELFF.

This clonotype was recorded at least ten times. The chain joins TRBV12-3 or TRBV12-4 to TRBJ1-5; D is unclear. V lost 1 base and J lost 7, with 11 bases in between. The CDR3 sequence is 14 residues long. CDR3: CASSLGKGGQPQHF. CDR3 DNA: TGTGCCAGCAGTTTAGGAAAGGGTGGGCAGCCCCAGCATTTT.

This chain joins TRBV27 and TRBJ1-2, with D uncertain. The germline gives CDR1 MNHEY, CDR2 SMNVEV (reference sequence). The CDR3 runs 12 residues. V was pared by 3 bases and J by 7 bases, with 9 bases between. CDR3 sequence: CASSFGGFGYTF. DNA of the CDR3: TGTGCCAGCAGTTTTGGAGGGTTTGGCTACACCTTC.

In its sample, this clonotype was seen many times. The V gene is TRBV7-9, the J gene TRBJ2-1; 7 nucleotides agree with TRBD2. CDR1 SEHNR and CDR2 FQNEAQ come from the germline V gene (reference sequence). The length of the CDR3 is 13 residues. After removal of 5 bases from V and 6 bases from J, the junction contained 4 bases not matched to a gene. CDR3 loop: CASSLSGPNEQFF. The CDR3 nucleotides read TGTGCCAGCAGCCTTAGCGGGCCCAATGAGCAGTTCTTC.

Only a few counts were recorded for this clonotype. The chain links TRBV6-1 to TRBJ1-4; D is undetermined. V lost 5 bases and J 8 bases, leaving 15 bases between the germline ends. Germline V gene sequence: CDR1 MNHNS, CDR2 SASEGT. The CDR3 totals 14 residues. CDR3 nucleotides: TGTGCCAGCAGTCCCACCTCGGGTGGAGAAAAACTGTTTTTT. Translated: CASSPTSGGEKLFF.

The chain is built from TRBV25-1 and TRBJ2-1; TRBD1 might be the D (5 bases). With 0 bases removed from V and 8 bases from J, the gap between germline ends came to 17 bases. The CDR3 length is 16 residues. Germline CDR1 reads MGHDK; CDR2 reads SYGVNS. The CDR3 sequence is CASSEYMGPVRDEQFF. The CDR3 DNA is TGTGCCAGCAGTGAATATATGGGGCCGGTTAGGGATGAGCAGTTCTTC. The full variable domain, rest sourced from reference TRBV25-1 and TRBJ2-1, is EADIYQTPRYLVIGTGKKITLECSQTMGHDKMYWYQQDPGMELHLIHYSYGVNSTEKGDLSSESTVSRIRTEHFPLTLESARPSHTSQYLCASSEYMGPVRDEQFFGPGTRLTVL.

This clonotype came up many times. In DNA, the CDR3 is TGTGCCAGCAGTGAAGCAGGCGGGGGGCAAGCCCACGAGCAGTACTTC. Translating gives CASSEAGGGQAHEQYF. The gene calls are TRBV2 and TRBJ2-7; TRBD2 aligns across 8 bases. This CDR3 has 16 residues. V trimming: 0 bases; J trimming: 5 bases; junction bases outside the gene matches: 9. In germline, CDR1 is SNHLY, CDR2 FYNNEI.

This sequence joins TRBV20-1 and TRBJ2-7; 8 bases agree with TRBD1. Trimming at V came to 3 bases and at J to 5 bases, leaving 9 bases not matched to a gene. This CDR3 has 14 amino acids. In germline, CDR1 is DFQATT, CDR2 SNEGSKA (reference sequence). This CDR3 is CSARRGTGGNEQYF. The CDR3 DNA reads as TGCAGTGCTAGGCGAGGGACAGGAGGCAACGAGCAGTACTTC.

This clonotype was seen a handful of times. This chain uses TRBV6-5 with TRBJ2-1, with D possibly TRBD2 on 5 matching bases. This CDR3 is built from 18 residues. CDR1 is MNHEY and CDR2 is SVGAGI in the germline V gene. V was shortened by 2 bases and J by 0 bases, with 17 bases between the two germline ends. Here the CDR3 DNA reads TGTGCCAGCAGTTACGATGCCAGGACGGGGAGCTCCTACAATGAGCAGTTCTTC. Translated, it gives CASSYDARTGSSYNEQFF.

This clonotype came up a few times. The rearrangement links TRBV7-6 to TRBJ1-2; 9 bases match TRBD1. The length of the CDR3 is 14 residues. V gave up 5 bases and J gave up 8 bases; unmatched junction bases: 9. CDR1 is SGHVS, CDR2 FNYEAQ, per germline. CDR3 residues: CASSADRGGRGYTF. In DNA form, the CDR3 reads TGTGCCAGCAGCGCGGACAGGGGAGGGCGAGGCTACACCTTC.

This clonotype was recorded at least ten times. The chain combines TRBV27 with TRBJ2-1, with D tentatively TRBD1 (6 bases). The CDR3 is made up of 14 amino acids. V lost 6 bases, J lost 4 bases, and 13 bases lay in between. Germline assignment: CDR1 MNHEY and CDR2 SMNVEV (reference sequence). The CDR3 region is CASRGTYVYNEQFF. The CDR3 region has the DNA TGTGCCAGCAGGGGGACATACGTATACAATGAGCAGTTCTTC.

This sequence joins TRBV7-9 and TRBJ1-6; 9 bases align to TRBD1. Germline V lookup: CDR1 SEHNR, CDR2 FQNEAQ (reference sequence). V was pared by 6 bases and J by 10 bases, with 4 bases of the junction left unmatched. The CDR3 extends over 13 amino acids. CDR3 in amino acids: CASRQGARSPLHF. The DNA of the CDR3 is TGTGCCAGCAGACAGGGGGCAAGATCACCCCTCCACTTT.

CDR3 nucleotide sequence: TGTGCCATCAGTGAGTCGCCCCCAGGTTTGATAGAGACCCAGTACTTC. Its protein product is CAISESPPGLIETQYF. The gene calls are TRBV10-3 and TRBJ2-5; D is unresolved. V dropped 0 bases and J dropped 4 bases, with 15 bases sitting between them. CDR3 length: 16 amino acids. CDR1 is ENHRY, CDR2 SYGVKD, per germline.